These 5 T cell receptor beta chains were all obtained from the same sample, sequenced in a study of T cells in localized non-small cell lung cancer. Some clones are missing from TCRdb's copy, which holds only in-frame ones; the method was immunoSEQ multiplex PCR. The sample consists of 25,000 to 35,000 clones, approximately 90% of them appearing once. The specimen comprised peripheral blood, sampled before any cancer treatment. The receptor source for this set is a male donor aged 60 or older with stage I lung adenocarcinoma.

V and J are TRBV25-1 and TRBJ2-7; 9 nucleotides agree with TRBD1. CDR1 is MGHDK, CDR2 SYGVNS, per germline. This CDR3 is 14 amino acids long. J gave up 3 bases and V 4 bases, and 4 bases lay outside the gene matches. CDR3 in amino acids: CASSAGTGIYEQYF. Here the CDR3 DNA reads TGTGCCAGCAGTGCCGGGACAGGGATCTACGAGCAGTACTTC.

J is TRBJ2-7 and V is TRBV29-1, with 9 positions matching TRBD1. This CDR3 has 13 amino acids. Germline CDR1 reads SQVTM; CDR2 reads ANQGSEA. V lost 8 bases to trimming and J lost 6 bases; unmatched junction nucleotides: 11. CDR3 region: CSPPRDRVSEQYF. CDR3 coding DNA: TGCAGCCCCCCTCGGGACAGGGTCTCCGAGCAGTACTTC.

The chain carries TRBV18 and TRBJ1-1; 8 nucleotides align to TRBD1. The CDR3 consists of 14 residues. J was trimmed by 4 bases and V by 6 bases; bases with no gene match: 7. Germline V gene lookup returns CDR1 KGHSH and CDR2 LQKENI. CDR3: CASSETGGLTEAFF. CDR3 in DNA: TGTGCCAGCTCGGAAACAGGGGGTCTCACTGAAGCTTTCTTT.

The chain links TRBV7-6 to TRBJ2-2; D possibly uses TRBD1 or TRBD2 (6 bases each). This CDR3 region has 16 residues. Germline V gene lookup returns CDR1 SGHVS and CDR2 FNYEAQ. Between the trimmed V and J ends, which lost 3 bases and 5 bases, there was a span of 16 bases. The CDR3 nucleotides are TGTGCCAGCAGCTTCACTAGGGGGGCCTTAACCGGGGAGCTGTTTTTT. Protein sequence: CASSFTRGALTGELFF.

The rearrangement links TRBV6-6 to TRBJ2-7; D ambiguous. Germline V lookup: CDR1 MNHNY, CDR2 SVGAGI (reference sequence). This CDR3 contains 12 residues. The V end lost 6 bases, the J end lost 5 bases, and 11 bases lay between the germline ends. For the CDR3, the DNA is TGTGCCAGCAGGTCCCCATCGGACGAGCAGTACTTC. It encodes CASRSPSDEQYF.